Below are 18 T cell receptor beta chains sequenced from a single sample in a study of blood T cell repertoires in COVID-19. The data were produced by immunoSEQ multiplex PCR, yet TCRdb's version contains in-frame clones alone and is incomplete. Here the sample spans about 180,000 clones, 84% being singletons. Material: PBMCs or T cells enriched from blood (not recorded which). The receptors were gathered from a man in his forties or fifties who had recovered from COVID-19.

The rearrangement links TRBV5-1 to TRBJ1-1; D possibly corresponds to TRBD1 (5 bases). Per germline, CDR1 SGHRS and CDR2 YFSETQ. There are 13 residues in the CDR3. V lost 2 bases, J lost 2 bases, and 7 bases lay in between. The CDR3 sequence: CASSLGENTEAFF. The CDR3 DNA follows: TGCGCCAGCAGCTTAGGGGAAAACACTGAAGCTTTCTTT.

CDR3 DNA: TGTGCCAGTAGCCATATGGGCGGACAAGGTGAAGCTTTCTTT. This gives the protein CASSHMGGQGEAFF. The chain employs TRBV19 and TRBJ1-1; tentatively, D is TRBD1 (5 bases). The germline CDR1 and CDR2 sequences are LNHDA and SQIVND (reference sequence). V shed 6 bases and J shed 7 bases, with 18 bases lying between them. This CDR3 is built from 14 residues.

The chain is built from TRBV15 and TRBJ2-7, with D possibly matching TRBD2 (6 bases). The CDR3 is made up of 15 amino acids. V gave up 1 base and J gave up 0 bases, with 10 bases separating them. CDR1 is LNHNV and CDR2 is YYDKDF in the germline V gene (reference sequence). CDR3 bases: TGTGCCACCAGCAGAGGGGGGAGGAGCTCCTACGAGCAGTACTTC. Protein: CATSRGGRSSYEQYF.

The V and J genes are TRBV3-1 (or the pseudogene TRBV3-2) and TRBJ1-3, with 10 positions matching TRBD1. V lost 6 bases to trimming and J lost 2 bases; unmatched junction nucleotides: 7. The CDR3 contains 16 residues. CDR1 is LGHDT, CDR2 YNNKEL, per germline (reference sequence). This CDR3 is CASSRQGARTGNTIYF. The CDR3 region has the DNA TGTGCCAGCAGTCGACAGGGGGCGCGAACTGGAAACACCATATATTTT.

Worth noting for this clone: This sample also contains other DNA sequences that code for the same CDR3. CDR3 coding DNA: TGTGCCAGCAGTTCGGGACAGACGAACACTGAAGCTTTCTTT. Translated, it gives CASSSGQTNTEAFF. The V call is TRBV6-5, the J call TRBJ1-1; 7 nucleotides line up with TRBD1. CDR3 length equals 14 residues. The V gene end was trimmed by 4 bases and the J gene end by 1 base; junction bases not matched to a gene: 3. Germline CDR1 is MNHEY and CDR2 is SVGAGI.

The genes are TRBV4-1 and TRBJ2-1; 8 positions match TRBD2. CDR3 length: 18 residues. Germline loops: CDR1 MGHRA, CDR2 YSYEKL. The junction had 14 bases not matched to a gene; V was cut back by 1 base and J by 6 bases. CDR3 DNA: TGCGCCAGCAGCCAAGGGATCTCCGTAGCGGGGCTCGCCAATGAGCAGTTCTTC. It is translated as CASSQGISVAGLANEQFF.

A single count supports this clone. The chain is built from TRBV5-1 and TRBJ1-4, with D possibly being TRBD1 (6 bases). CDR3 size: 14 residues. V lost 4 bases and J 5 bases, leaving 12 bases between the germline ends. Per germline, CDR1 SGHRS and CDR2 YFSETQ. The CDR3 nucleotides are TGCGCCAGCAGCCTGGACGGACAGAATGAAAAACTGTTTTTT. Its protein product is CASSLDGQNEKLFF.

The chain couples TRBV7-6 to TRBJ1-2, with D possibly being TRBD1 (6 bases). Germline V CDR1 and CDR2: SGHVS, FNYEAQ. The CDR3 is 16 residues long. Trimming stripped 1 base from V and 9 bases from J, with 21 bases between. The CDR3 DNA reads TGTGCCAGCAGCTTAGGATCCGGGGGGCGCGTCCAAAGCTACACCTTC. It codes for CASSLGSGGRVQSYTF.

This clone was observed once. The rearrangement joins TRBV11-2 to TRBJ2-1, with D tentatively TRBD1 (6 bases). Germline loops: CDR1 SGHAT, CDR2 FQNNGV. The CDR3 sequence is 16 residues long. The V end was cut by 5 bases, the J end by 0 bases, with 14 bases between. The CDR3 region has the DNA TGTGCCAGCAGCCCGAGACTGACAGGCTCCTACAATGAGCAGTTCTTC. This gives the protein CASSPRLTGSYNEQFF.

The chain combines TRBV5-5 with TRBJ2-7; weak D call: TRBD2 (6 bases). Trimming pared 4 bases from V and 4 bases from J, leaving 15 bases between. Per the germline V gene, CDR1 is SGHKS and CDR2 is YYEKEE (reference sequence). The CDR3 loop spans 14 amino acids. CDR3: CASSRPGTGYEQYF. The DNA of the CDR3 is TGTGCCAGCAGCCGTCCCGGGACTGGATACGAGCAGTACTTC. Using reference TRBV5-5 and TRBJ2-7 for the parts outside the CDR3, the full variable domain is DAGVTQSPTHLIKTRGQQVTLRCSPISGHKSVSWYQQVLGQGPQFIFQYYEKEERGRGNFPDRFSARQFPNYSSELNVNALLLGDSALYLCASSRPGTGYEQYFGPGTRLTVT.

The rearrangement joins TRBV19 to TRBJ2-6; 8 nucleotides align to TRBD1. Per germline, CDR1 LNHDA and CDR2 SQIVND (reference sequence). J lost 2 bases, V lost 0 bases, and 6 bases had no gene match. The CDR3 covers 18 residues. The CDR3: CASSIDQGAEPGANVLTF. The CDR3 DNA is TGTGCCAGTAGTATAGATCAGGGGGCGGAACCTGGGGCCAACGTCCTGACTTTC. Full variable domain (remainder filled in from reference TRBV19 and TRBJ2-6): DGGITQSPKYLFRKEGQNVTLSCEQNLNHDAMYWYRQDPGQGLRLIYYSQIVNDFQKGDIAEGYSVSREKKESFPLTVTSAQKNPTAFYLCASSIDQGAEPGANVLTFGAGSRLTVL.

The CDR3 here is CASSSRTGVLANEQFF. CDR3 nucleotides: TGCGCCAGCAGTAGCAGAACAGGGGTATTGGCCAATGAGCAGTTCTTC. This rearrangement joins TRBV5-1 to TRBJ2-1; 7 bases agree with TRBD1. This CDR3 has 16 amino acids. The V segment lost 5 bases and the J segment 6 bases; nucleotides outside the gene matches: 14. Germline CDR1 SGHRS, CDR2 YFSETQ.

This clone was recorded once. The chain uses TRBV6-5 and TRBJ1-1, with a possible D match to TRBD1 (5 bases). The germline V and J ends were trimmed by 5 bases and 3 bases, with 7 bases remaining between them. Germline CDR1 MNHEY, CDR2 SVGAGI. The CDR3 extends over 12 amino acids. The CDR3: CASSMTDTEAFF. CDR3 sequence (DNA): TGTGCCAGCAGTATGACAGACACTGAAGCTTTCTTT.

The chain links TRBV7-6 to TRBJ2-3, with 8 bases fitting TRBD2. The J segment lost 4 bases and the V segment lost 5 bases, leaving 8 bases of the junction unmatched. Germline-derived CDR1 and CDR2 are SGHVS and FNYEAQ. The CDR3 totals 15 residues. The CDR3 DNA reads as TGTGCCAGCAGCAATGGACTAGCCCCCGCAGATACGCAGTATTTT. This translates into CASSNGLAPADTQYF.

This clone was seen only a few times. The rearrangement links TRBV6-1 to TRBJ1-5, with D unclear. Per germline, CDR1 MNHNS and CDR2 SASEGT. CDR3 length: 16 residues. Trimming left V 4 bases short and J 3 bases short, with 16 bases between. CDR3 protein: CASSGGSVVANQPQHF. Written as DNA, the CDR3 is TGTGCCAGCAGTGGAGGCAGTGTGGTCGCCAATCAGCCCCAGCATTTT.

This clone has only one observation. The chain employs TRBV7-2 and TRBJ2-5; 7 nucleotides agree with TRBD1. CDR3 length: 14 amino acids. Per the germline V gene, CDR1 is SGHTA and CDR2 is FQGNSA. The ends lost 3 bases at V and 2 bases at J; junction bases unmatched: 3. The CDR3 region is CASSFDRVQETQYF. In DNA form, the CDR3 reads TGTGCCAGCAGCTTCGACAGGGTTCAAGAGACCCAGTACTTC. The full variable domain, completed using reference TRBV7-2 and TRBJ2-5, is GAGVSQSPSNKVTEKGKDVELRCDPISGHTALYWYRQSLGQGLEFLIYFQGNSAPDKSGLPSDRFSAERTGGSVSTLTIQRTQQEDSAVYLCASSFDRVQETQYFGPGTRLLVL.

This rearrangement joins TRBV5-6 to TRBJ1-6; TRBD1 aligns across 7 bases. The CDR3 covers 14 residues. The germline CDR1 and CDR2 sequences are SGHDT and YYEEEE. V was clipped by 2 bases and J by 7 bases; unmatched bases: 3. CDR3 coding DNA: TGTGCCAGCAGCTTACAGGGGTGGAATTCACCCCTCCACTTT. It encodes CASSLQGWNSPLHF.

The chain recombines TRBV5-1 with TRBJ1-1; D gene unclear. Germline V gives CDR1 SGHRS, CDR2 YFSETQ. The CDR3 is 15 amino acids. V lost 1 base, J lost 3 bases, and 13 bases lay in between. The CDR3 region has the DNA TGCGCCAGCAGCTTGTCTCCGAGTCCGGACACTGAAGCTTTCTTT. Protein product: CASSLSPSPDTEAFF.